This T cell receptor (beta chain) was obtained from a study of shared clonotypes between healthy human individuals. Study-wide background: The cohort comprised two women and a few men. Their ages spanned 18 to 49 years. For every donor, three CD4 naive, three CD4 memory, two CD8 naive and one CD8 memory plates were used. Study observations and caveats: Although depth was large, rarefaction showed that sequencing of the sorted subsets was incomplete. Across a few donors, naive CD4 shared around 5.3%, naive CD8 more than 3%, memory CD4 over 2%, memory CD8 roughly 0.37%.

Note on this clone: What it binds is unknown.

TCRdb keeps only in-frame clones here, not all; method: immunoSEQ multiplex PCR. The sample records roughly 2.5 million clones, roughly 92% being singletons. Looked up from germline, CDR1 is LNHDA and CDR2 is SQIVND (reference sequence). The V gene lost 0 bases and the J gene lost 4 bases, with 12 bases spanning the gap. The CDR3 spans 16 residues. Specimen: naive CD4+ T cells sorted from blood. Documented subset: CD45RA+ positively selected. The chain links TRBV19 to TRBJ2-2, with D unclear. The sequence was obtained from a man aged 18 to 30 in good health. Here the CDR3 DNA reads TGTGCCAGTAGTATAGAGTCACGGTCGTCCACCGGGGAGCTGTTTTTT. Amino acid sequence: CASSIESRSSTGELFF.